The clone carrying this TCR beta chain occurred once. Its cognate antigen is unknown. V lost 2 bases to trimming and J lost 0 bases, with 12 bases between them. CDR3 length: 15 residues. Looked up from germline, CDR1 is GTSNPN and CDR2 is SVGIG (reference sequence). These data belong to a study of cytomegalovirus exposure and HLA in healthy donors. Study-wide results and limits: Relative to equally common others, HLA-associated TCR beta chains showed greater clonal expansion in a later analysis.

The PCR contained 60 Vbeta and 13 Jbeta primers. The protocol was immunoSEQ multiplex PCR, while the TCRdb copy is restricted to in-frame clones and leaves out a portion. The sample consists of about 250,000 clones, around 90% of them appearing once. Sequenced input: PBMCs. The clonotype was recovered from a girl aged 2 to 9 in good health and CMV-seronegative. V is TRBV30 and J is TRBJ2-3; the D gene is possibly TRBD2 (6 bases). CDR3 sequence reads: CAWSISGTSTDTQYF. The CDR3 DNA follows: TGTGCCTGGAGTATATCCGGGACTAGCACAGATACGCAGTATTTT.